The 18 T cell receptor beta chains reported below all come from one sample, sequenced in a study of blood T cell repertoires in COVID-19. Sequencing used immunoSEQ multiplex PCR; TCRdb keeps in-frame clones, though not all of them. The sample records roughly 120,000 clones, around 85% being singletons. Sequencing was carried out using peripheral blood. The receptors derive from a man aged 60 to 75 with acute or convalescent COVID-19.

The chain joins TRBV10-3 to TRBJ2-3; 9 bases match TRBD2. The CDR3 covers 15 residues. Germline V gene data show CDR1 as ENHRY and CDR2 as SYGVKD. The J segment lost 9 bases and the V segment lost 3 bases, leaving 10 bases of the junction unmatched. CDR3 in DNA: TGTGCCATCAGTGACGGGCTAGCGGGGATAGGCACGCAGTATTTT. Residues: CAISDGLAGIGTQYF.

V and J are TRBV19 and TRBJ1-1; D may be TRBD1 (5 bases). Germline V CDR1 and CDR2: LNHDA, SQIVND (reference sequence). V dropped 5 bases and J dropped 5 bases, with 18 bases sitting between them. This CDR3 is built from 15 residues. The CDR3 here is CASSPLDTGWTEAFF. CDR3 DNA: TGTGCCAGTAGTCCTTTGGACACCGGCTGGACTGAAGCTTTCTTT.

The chain is built from TRBV5-5 and TRBJ2-5; 11 positions agree with TRBD1. J gave up 4 bases and V 4 bases, and 6 bases lay outside the gene matches. Germline CDR1 SGHKS, CDR2 YYEKEE (reference sequence). There are 15 residues in the CDR3. CDR3 sequence (DNA): TGTGCCAGCAGCCACGGGACAGGGGGTGGAGAGACCCAGTACTTC. Translated: CASSHGTGGGETQYF.

This chain uses TRBV3-1 (or the pseudogene TRBV3-2) with TRBJ2-5, with 11 nucleotides matching TRBD2. V shed 0 bases and J 5 bases; nucleotides not matched to a gene: 11. The CDR3 is 18 residues long. Germline V gene sequence: CDR1 LGHDT, CDR2 YNNKEL (reference sequence). As DNA, the CDR3 is TGTGCCAGCAGCCAAGATAGCGGGACTAGCGGTTTGGGGGAGACCCAGTACTTC. Its translation is CASSQDSGTSGLGETQYF.

The chain employs TRBV12-3 or TRBV12-4 and TRBJ2-4; 8 bases are shared with TRBD1. CDR3 length equals 13 residues. The junction had 9 bases not matched to a gene; V was cut back by 7 bases and J by 10 bases. The CDR3 DNA reads as TGTGCCAGCAAGGAGACAGGGGTCGTAATTCAGTACTTC. It specifies CASKETGVVIQYF.

The chain employs TRBV7-8 and TRBJ2-4; 7 bases align to TRBD2. The CDR3 length is 13 residues. V gave up 1 base and J gave up 15 bases; unmatched junction bases: 9. Germline-derived CDR1 and CDR2 are SGHVS and FQNEAQ. The chain's CDR3 is CASSLGLAGEVYF. CDR3 sequence (DNA): TGTGCCAGCAGCTTAGGACTAGCTGGGGAGGTGTACTTC.

Only a few counts were recorded for this clone. The chain uses TRBV11-3 and TRBJ2-5; 8 bases are a match to TRBD1. This CDR3 contains 13 residues. J gave up 2 bases and V 5 bases, and 1 base lay outside the gene matches. From germline, CDR1 is SGHNT and CDR2 YENEEA. The CDR3 nucleotides read TGTGCCAGCAGCGACAGGGGACAAGAGACCCAGTACTTC. This translates into CASSDRGQETQYF.

V usage is TRBV7-2 and J usage is TRBJ2-3, with a weak D call TRBD2 (6 bases). The V end lost 0 bases, the J end lost 7 bases, and 17 bases lay between the germline ends. The CDR3 length is 16 residues. The germline V gene has CDR1 SGHTA and CDR2 FQGNSA. The CDR3 region has the DNA TGTGCCAGCAGCTTAGCGGTCCGGAGGGCCGGGAATACGCAGTATTTT. Translating it yields CASSLAVRRAGNTQYF.

This chain joins TRBV29-1 and TRBJ2-5, with 8 positions matching TRBD1. V shed 4 bases and J 4 bases; nucleotides not matched to a gene: 5. The CDR3 is made up of 13 amino acids. CDR1 and CDR2 (germline): SQVTM, ANQGSEA. CDR3 protein: CSVARQGLETQYF. CDR3 DNA: TGCAGCGTTGCCCGACAGGGGCTAGAGACCCAGTACTTC.

V gene TRBV2 combines with J gene TRBJ2-7, with no clear D. CDR1 and CDR2 from the germline V gene are SNHLY and FYNNEI. V lost 6 bases and J 3 bases, leaving 9 bases between the germline ends. The CDR3 length is 12 residues. The CDR3 region is CASSVYGYEQYF. The CDR3 nucleotides are TGTGCCAGCAGCGTATACGGCTACGAGCAGTACTTC.

J is TRBJ2-5 and V is TRBV6-5; 11 positions match TRBD1. Germline CDR1 MNHEY, CDR2 SVGAGI. V shed 5 bases and J 4 bases; nucleotides not matched to a gene: 3. CDR3 length equals 14 residues. CDR3: CASSRDRGRETQYF. DNA of the CDR3: TGTGCCAGCAGTAGGGACAGGGGGAGAGAGACCCAGTACTTC.

This clone appeared many times. The V and J genes are TRBV6-4 and TRBJ1-6; D call uncertain. CDR3 size: 13 residues. Trimming stripped 3 bases from V and 6 bases from J, with 6 bases between. Germline-derived CDR1 and CDR2 are MRHNA and SNTAGT. The CDR3 reads CASSEGANSPLHF. The CDR3 DNA reads TGTGCCAGCAGTGAAGGAGCTAATTCACCCCTCCACTTT.

The rearrangement uses TRBV4-2 and TRBJ2-7; 9 nucleotides line up with TRBD1. Germline V lookup: CDR1 LGHNA, CDR2 YNFKEQ. The CDR3 runs 14 residues. J lost 4 bases, V lost 4 bases, and 5 bases had no gene match. The CDR3 sequence: CASSPQDRGYEQYF. The CDR3 DNA is TGTGCCAGCAGCCCTCAGGACAGGGGTTACGAGCAGTACTTC.

This clone was seen a single time. The CDR3 DNA reads TGTGCCAGCAGCGTATCGAGCGGGAGTTACTACAATGAGCAGTTCTTC. It specifies CASSVSSGSYYNEQFF. The chain is built from TRBV9 and TRBJ2-1, with 8 bases fitting TRBD2. In germline, CDR1 is SGDLS, CDR2 YYNGEE. The J segment lost 3 bases and the V segment lost 1 base, leaving 6 bases of the junction unmatched. The CDR3 runs to 16 residues.

The V and J genes are TRBV7-8 and TRBJ1-4; D is unclear. V shed 5 bases and J shed 6 bases, with 13 bases lying between them. The germline V gene has CDR1 SGHVS and CDR2 FQNEAQ. The CDR3 is 14 residues long. CDR3 loop: CASSMTSTDEKLFF. The CDR3 coding sequence is TGTGCCAGCAGCATGACAAGCACCGATGAAAAACTGTTTTTT. Using reference TRBV7-8 and TRBJ1-4 for the parts outside the CDR3, the full variable domain is GAGVSQSPRYKVAKRGQDVALRCDPISGHVSLFWYQQALGQGPEFLTYFQNEAQLDKSGLPSDRFFAERPEGSVSTLKIQRTQQEDSAVYLCASSMTSTDEKLFFGSGTQLSVL.

This clone was detected a few times. V usage is TRBV5-1 and J usage is TRBJ2-2; no clear D gene. Germline V lookup: CDR1 SGHRS, CDR2 YFSETQ. V lost 0 bases and J 9 bases, leaving 12 bases between the germline ends. CDR3 size: 14 residues. DNA of the CDR3: TGCGCCAGCAGCTTGGGACTCGTAGAGAGGGAGCTGTTTTTT. Amino acid sequence: CASSLGLVERELFF. Full variable domain (outside the CDR3, taken from reference TRBV5-1 and TRBJ2-2): KAGVTQTPRYLIKTRGQQVTLSCSPISGHRSVSWYQQTPGQGLQFLFEYFSETQRNKGNFPGRFSGRQFSNSRSEMNVSTLELGDSALYLCASSLGLVERELFFGEGSRLTVL.

The chain's CDR3 is CASSSGLQETQYF. The CDR3 DNA sequence: TGTGCCAGCAGCTCAGGGTTACAAGAGACCCAGTACTTC. The chain uses TRBV5-4 and TRBJ2-5, with a tentative D call TRBD1 (5 bases). The CDR3 is 13 residues long. The V end was cut by 3 bases, the J end by 2 bases, with 8 bases between. Per germline, CDR1 SGHNT and CDR2 YYREEE (reference sequence).

The chain combines TRBV2 with TRBJ2-7, with 11 bases lining up with TRBD2. Germline values: CDR1 SNHLY, CDR2 FYNNEI. The CDR3 runs 14 residues. V shed 6 bases and J 7 bases; nucleotides not matched to a gene: 8. CDR3 coding DNA: TGTGCCAGCAGAACTAGCGGGAGTGTTTCAGAGCAGTACTTC. Translation gives CASRTSGSVSEQYF.